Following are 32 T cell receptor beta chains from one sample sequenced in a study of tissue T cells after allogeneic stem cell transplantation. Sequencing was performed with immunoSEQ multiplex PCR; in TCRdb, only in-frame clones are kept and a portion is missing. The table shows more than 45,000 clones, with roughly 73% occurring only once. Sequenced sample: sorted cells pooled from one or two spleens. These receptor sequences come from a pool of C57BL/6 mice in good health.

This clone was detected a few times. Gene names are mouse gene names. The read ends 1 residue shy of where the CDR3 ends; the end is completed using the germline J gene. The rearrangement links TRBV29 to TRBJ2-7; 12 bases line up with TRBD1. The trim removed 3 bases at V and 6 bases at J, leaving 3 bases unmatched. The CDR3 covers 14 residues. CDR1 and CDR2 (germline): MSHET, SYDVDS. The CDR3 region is CASSLGTGGSEQYF. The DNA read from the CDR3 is TGTGCTAGCAGTTTGGGGACAGGGGGCAGTGAACAGTAC.

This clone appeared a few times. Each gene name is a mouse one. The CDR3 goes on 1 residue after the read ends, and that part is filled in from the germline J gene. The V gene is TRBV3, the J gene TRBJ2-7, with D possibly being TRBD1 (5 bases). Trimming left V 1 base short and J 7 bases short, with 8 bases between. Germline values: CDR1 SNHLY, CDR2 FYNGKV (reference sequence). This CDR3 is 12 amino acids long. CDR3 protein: CASSLEGNEQYF. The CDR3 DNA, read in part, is TGTGCCAGCAGCTTAGAGGGGAACGAACAGTAC.

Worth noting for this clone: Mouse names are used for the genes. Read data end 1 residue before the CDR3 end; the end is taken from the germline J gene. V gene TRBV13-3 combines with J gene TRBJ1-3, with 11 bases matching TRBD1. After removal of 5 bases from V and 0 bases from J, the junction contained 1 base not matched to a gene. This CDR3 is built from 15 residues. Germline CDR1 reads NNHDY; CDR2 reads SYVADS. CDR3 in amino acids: CASRDRGHSGNTLYF. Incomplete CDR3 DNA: TGTGCCAGCAGGGACAGGGGGCATTCTGGAAATACGCTCTAT.

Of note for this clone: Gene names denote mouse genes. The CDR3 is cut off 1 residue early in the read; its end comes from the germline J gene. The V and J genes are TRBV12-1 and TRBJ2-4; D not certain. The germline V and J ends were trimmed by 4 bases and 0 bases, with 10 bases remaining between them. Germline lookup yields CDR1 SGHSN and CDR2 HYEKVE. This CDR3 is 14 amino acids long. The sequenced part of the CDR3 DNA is TGTGCCAGCTCCCTAGGGTCTAGTCAAAACACCTTGTAC. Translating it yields CASSLGSSQNTLY. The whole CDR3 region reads CASSLGSSQNTLYF. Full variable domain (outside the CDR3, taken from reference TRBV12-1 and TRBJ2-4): DSGVVQSPRHIIKEKGGRSVLTCIPISGHSNVVWYQQTLGKELKFLIQHYEKVERDKGFLPSRFSVQQFDDYHSEMNMSALELEDSAMYFCASSLGSSQNTLYFGAGTRLSVL.

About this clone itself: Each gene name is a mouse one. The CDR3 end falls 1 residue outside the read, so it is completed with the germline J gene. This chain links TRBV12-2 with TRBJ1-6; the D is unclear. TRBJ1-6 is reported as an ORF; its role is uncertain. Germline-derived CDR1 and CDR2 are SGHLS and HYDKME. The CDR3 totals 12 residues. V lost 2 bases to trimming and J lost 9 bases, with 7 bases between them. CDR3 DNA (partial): TGTGCCAGCTCTCCCGACGGTTCGCCCCTCTAC. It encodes CASSPDGSPLY. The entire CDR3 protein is CASSPDGSPLYF.

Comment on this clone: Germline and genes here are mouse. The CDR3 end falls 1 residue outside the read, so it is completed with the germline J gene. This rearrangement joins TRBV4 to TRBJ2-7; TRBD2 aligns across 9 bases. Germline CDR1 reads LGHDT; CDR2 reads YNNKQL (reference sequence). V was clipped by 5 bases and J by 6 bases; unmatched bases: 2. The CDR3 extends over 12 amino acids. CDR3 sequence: CASSPWGGEQYF. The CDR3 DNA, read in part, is TGTGCCAGCAGCCCCTGGGGGGGTGAACAGTAC.

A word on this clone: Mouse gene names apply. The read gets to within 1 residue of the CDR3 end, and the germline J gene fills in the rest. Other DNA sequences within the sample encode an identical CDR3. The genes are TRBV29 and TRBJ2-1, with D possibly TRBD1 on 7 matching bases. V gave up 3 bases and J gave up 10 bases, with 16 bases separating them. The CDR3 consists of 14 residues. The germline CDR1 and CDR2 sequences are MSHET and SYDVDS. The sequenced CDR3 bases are TGTGCTAGCAGTTTTGAGGGGGCGGGGGCGGAGCAGTTC. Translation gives CASSFEGAGAEQF. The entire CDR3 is CASSFEGAGAEQFF.

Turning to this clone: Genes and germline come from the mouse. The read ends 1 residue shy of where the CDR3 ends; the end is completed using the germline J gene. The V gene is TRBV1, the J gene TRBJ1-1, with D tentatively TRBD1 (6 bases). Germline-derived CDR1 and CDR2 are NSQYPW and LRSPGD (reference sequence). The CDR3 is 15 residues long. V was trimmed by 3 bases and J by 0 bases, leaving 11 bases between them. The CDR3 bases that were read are TGCACCTGCAGTGCCCTGGACAGAACAAACACAGAAGTCTTC. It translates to CTCSALDRTNTEVF. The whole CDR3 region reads CTCSALDRTNTEVFF.

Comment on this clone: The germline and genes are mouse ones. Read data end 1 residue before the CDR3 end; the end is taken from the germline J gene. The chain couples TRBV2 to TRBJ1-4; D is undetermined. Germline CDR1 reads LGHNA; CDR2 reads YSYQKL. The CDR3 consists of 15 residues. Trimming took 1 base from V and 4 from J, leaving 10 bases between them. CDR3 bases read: TGTGCCAGCAGCCAAGCACCACAGAACAACGAAAGATTATTT. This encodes CASSQAPQNNERLF. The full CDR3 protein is CASSQAPQNNERLFF.

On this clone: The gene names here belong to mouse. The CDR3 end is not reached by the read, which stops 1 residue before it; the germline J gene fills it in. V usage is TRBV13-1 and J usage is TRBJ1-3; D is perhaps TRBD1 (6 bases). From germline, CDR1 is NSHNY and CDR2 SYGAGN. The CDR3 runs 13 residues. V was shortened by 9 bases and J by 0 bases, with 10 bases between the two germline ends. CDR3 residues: CATRTDSGNTLYF. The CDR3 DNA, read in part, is TGTGCCACAAGGACAGATTCTGGAAATACGCTCTAT.

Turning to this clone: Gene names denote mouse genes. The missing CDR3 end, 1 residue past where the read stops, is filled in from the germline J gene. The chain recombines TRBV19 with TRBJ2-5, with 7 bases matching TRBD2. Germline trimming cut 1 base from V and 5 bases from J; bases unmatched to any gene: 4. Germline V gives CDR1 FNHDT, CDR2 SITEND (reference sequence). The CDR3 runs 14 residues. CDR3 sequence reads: CASSISGGTDTQYF. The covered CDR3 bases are TGTGCCAGCAGTATATCTGGGGGAACAGACACCCAGTAC.

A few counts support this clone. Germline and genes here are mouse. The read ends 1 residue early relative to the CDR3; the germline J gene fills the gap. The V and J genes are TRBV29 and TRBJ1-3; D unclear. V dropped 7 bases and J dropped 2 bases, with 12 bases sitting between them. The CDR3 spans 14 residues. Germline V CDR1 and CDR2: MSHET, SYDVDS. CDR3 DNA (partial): TGTGCTAGCAAAAAACGGGGTCCTGGAAATACGCTCTAT. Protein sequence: CASKKRGPGNTLY. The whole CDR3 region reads CASKKRGPGNTLYF.

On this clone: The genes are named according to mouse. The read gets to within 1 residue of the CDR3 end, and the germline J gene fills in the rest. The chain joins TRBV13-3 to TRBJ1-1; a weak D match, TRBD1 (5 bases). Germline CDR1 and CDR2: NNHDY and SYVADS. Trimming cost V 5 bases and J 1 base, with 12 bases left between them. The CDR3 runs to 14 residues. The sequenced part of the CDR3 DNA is TGTGCCAGCAGCGGGGCAGGCTGGAACACAGAAGTCTTC. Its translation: CASSGAGWNTEVF. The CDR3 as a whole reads CASSGAGWNTEVFF.

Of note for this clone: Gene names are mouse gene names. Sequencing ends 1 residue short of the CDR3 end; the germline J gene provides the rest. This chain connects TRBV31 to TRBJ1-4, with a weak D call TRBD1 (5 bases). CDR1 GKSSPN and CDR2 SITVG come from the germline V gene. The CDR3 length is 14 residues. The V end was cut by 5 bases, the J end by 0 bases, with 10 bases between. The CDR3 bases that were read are TGTGCCTGGGCTAAGGGGATTTCCAACGAAAGATTATTT. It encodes CAWAKGISNERLF. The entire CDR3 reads CAWAKGISNERLFF. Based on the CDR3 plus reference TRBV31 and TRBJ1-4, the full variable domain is AQTIHQWPVAEIKAVGSPLSLGCTIKGKSSPNLYWYWQATGGTLQQLFYSITVGQVESVVQLNLSASRPKDDQFILSTEKLLLSHSGFYLCAWAKGISNERLFFGHGTKLSVL.

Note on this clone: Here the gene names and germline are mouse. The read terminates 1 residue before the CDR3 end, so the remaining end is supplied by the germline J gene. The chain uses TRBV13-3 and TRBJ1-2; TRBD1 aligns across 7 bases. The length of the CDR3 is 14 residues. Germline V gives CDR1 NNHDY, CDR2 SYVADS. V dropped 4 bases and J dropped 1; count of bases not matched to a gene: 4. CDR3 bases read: TGTGCCAGCAGTCATAGACAGGGAAACTCCGACTACACC. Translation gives CASSHRQGNSDYT. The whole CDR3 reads CASSHRQGNSDYTF.

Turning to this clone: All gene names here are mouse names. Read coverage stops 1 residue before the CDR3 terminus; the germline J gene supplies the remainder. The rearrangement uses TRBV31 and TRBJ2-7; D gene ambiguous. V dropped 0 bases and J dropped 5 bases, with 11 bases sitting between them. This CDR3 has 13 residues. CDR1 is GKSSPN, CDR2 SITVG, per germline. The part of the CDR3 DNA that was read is TGTGCCTGGAGTCTAGAAGGGCAGAATGAACAGTAC. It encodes CAWSLEGQNEQY. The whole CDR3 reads CAWSLEGQNEQYF.

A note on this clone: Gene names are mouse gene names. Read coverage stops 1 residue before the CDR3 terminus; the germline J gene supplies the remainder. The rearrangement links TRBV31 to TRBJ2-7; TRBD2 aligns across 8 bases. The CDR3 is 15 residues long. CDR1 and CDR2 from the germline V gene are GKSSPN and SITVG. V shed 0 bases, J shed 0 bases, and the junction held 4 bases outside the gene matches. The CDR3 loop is CAWSLVGGDSYEQYF. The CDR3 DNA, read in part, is TGTGCCTGGAGTCTGGTGGGGGGGGACTCCTATGAACAGTAC.

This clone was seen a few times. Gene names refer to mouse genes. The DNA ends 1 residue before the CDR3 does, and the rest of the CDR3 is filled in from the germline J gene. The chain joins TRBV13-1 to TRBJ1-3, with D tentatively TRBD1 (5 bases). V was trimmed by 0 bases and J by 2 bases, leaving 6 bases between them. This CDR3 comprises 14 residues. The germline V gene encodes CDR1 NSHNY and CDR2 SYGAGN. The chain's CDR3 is CASSDADTGNTLYF. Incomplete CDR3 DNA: TGTGCCAGCAGTGATGCGGACACTGGAAATACGCTCTAT.

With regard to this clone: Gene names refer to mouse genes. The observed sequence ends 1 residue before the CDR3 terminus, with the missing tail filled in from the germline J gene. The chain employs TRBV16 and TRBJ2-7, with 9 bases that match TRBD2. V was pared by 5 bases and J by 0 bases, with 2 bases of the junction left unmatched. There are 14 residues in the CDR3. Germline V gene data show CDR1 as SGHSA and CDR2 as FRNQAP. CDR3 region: CASSRTGDSYEQYF. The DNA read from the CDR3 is TGTGCAAGCAGCCGGACTGGGGACTCCTATGAACAGTAC.

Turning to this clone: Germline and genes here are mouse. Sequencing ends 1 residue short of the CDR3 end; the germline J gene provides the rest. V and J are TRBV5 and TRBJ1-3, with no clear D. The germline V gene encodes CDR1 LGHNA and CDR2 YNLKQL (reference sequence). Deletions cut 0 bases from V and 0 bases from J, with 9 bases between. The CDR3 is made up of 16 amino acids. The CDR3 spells CASSQEWSVSGNTLYF. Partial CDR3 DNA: TGTGCCAGCAGCCAAGAGTGGAGCGTTTCTGGAAATACGCTCTAT.

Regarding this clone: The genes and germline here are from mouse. CDR3 in amino acids: CASSADWGEDTQYF. The sequenced CDR3 bases are TGTGCCAGCAGCGCTGACTGGGGGGAAGACACCCAGTAC. The chain links TRBV3 to TRBJ2-5; TRBD2 matches 10 bases. The read halts 1 residue ahead of the CDR3 end, with the missing end drawn from the germline J gene. With V trimmed by 5 bases and J by 4 bases, 3 bases remained unmatched. The CDR3 runs to 14 residues. Germline V CDR1 and CDR2: SNHLY, FYNGKV (reference sequence).

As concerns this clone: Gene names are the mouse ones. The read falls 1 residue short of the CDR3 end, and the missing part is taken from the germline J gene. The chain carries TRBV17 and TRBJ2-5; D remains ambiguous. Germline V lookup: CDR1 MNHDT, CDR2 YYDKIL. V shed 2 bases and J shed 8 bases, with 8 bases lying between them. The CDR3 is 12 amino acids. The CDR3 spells CASSRQEGTQYF. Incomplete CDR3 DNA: TGTGCTAGCAGTAGACAGGAGGGCACCCAGTAC.

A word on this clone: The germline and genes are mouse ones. This CDR3 reads CASSQDGGNYAEQFF. The part of the CDR3 DNA that was read is TGTGCCAGCAGCCAAGATGGGGGTAACTATGCTGAGCAGTTC. The chain employs TRBV5 and TRBJ2-1; weak D call: TRBD2 (6 bases). The sequence runs out 1 residue before the end of the CDR3; the remainder is reconstructed from the germline J gene. CDR3 length: 15 residues. The germline CDR1 and CDR2 sequences are LGHNA and YNLKQL (reference sequence). The V end was cut by 0 bases, the J end by 0 bases, with 6 bases between.

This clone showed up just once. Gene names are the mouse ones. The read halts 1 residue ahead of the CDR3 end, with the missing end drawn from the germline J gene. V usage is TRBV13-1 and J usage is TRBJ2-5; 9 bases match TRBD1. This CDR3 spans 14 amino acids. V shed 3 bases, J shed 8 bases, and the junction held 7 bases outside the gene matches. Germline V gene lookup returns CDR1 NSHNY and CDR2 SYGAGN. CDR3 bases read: TGTGCCAGCAGTGCCACAGGGGGCAGAGGCACCCAGTAC. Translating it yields CASSATGGRGTQY. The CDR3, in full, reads CASSATGGRGTQYF.

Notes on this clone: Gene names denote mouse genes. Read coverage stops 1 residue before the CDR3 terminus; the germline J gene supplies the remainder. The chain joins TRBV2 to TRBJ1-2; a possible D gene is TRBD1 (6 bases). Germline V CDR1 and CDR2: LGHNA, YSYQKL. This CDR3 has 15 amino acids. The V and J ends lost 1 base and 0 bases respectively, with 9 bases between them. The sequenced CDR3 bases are TGTGCCAGCAGCCAAGGACAGGTCACAAACTCCGACTACACC. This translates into CASSQGQVTNSDYT. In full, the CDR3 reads CASSQGQVTNSDYTF.

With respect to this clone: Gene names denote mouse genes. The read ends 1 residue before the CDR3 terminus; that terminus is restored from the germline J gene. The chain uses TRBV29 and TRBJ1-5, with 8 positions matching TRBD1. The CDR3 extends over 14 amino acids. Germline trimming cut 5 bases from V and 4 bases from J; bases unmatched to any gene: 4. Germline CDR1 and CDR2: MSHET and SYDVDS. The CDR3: CASSPGGRNQAPLF. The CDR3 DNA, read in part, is TGTGCTAGCAGTCCAGGGGGCAGGAACCAGGCTCCGCTT.

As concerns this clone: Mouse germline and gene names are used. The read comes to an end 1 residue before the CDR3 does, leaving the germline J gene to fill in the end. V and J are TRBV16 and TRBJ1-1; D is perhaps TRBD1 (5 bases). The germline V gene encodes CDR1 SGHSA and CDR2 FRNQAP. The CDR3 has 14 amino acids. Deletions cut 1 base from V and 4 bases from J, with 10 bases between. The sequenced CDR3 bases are TGTGCAAGCAGCTTAGTCAGGGAGGGCACAGAAGTCTTC. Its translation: CASSLVREGTEVF. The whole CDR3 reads CASSLVREGTEVFF.

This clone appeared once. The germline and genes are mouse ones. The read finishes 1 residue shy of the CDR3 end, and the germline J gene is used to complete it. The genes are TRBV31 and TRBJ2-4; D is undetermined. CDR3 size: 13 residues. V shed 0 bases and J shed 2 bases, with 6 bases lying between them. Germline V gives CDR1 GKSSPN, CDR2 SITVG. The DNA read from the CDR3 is TGTGCCTGGAGTCTCTACACTCAAAACACCTTGTAC. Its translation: CAWSLYTQNTLY. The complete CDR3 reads CAWSLYTQNTLYF.

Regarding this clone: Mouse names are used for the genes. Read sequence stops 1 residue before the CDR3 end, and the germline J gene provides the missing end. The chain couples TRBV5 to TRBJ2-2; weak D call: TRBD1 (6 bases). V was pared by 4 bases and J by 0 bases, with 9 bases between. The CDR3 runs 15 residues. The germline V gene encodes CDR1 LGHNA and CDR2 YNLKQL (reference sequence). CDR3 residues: CASSLGTTNTGQLYF. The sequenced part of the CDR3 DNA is TGTGCCAGCAGCCTCGGGACAACAAACACCGGGCAGCTCTAC.

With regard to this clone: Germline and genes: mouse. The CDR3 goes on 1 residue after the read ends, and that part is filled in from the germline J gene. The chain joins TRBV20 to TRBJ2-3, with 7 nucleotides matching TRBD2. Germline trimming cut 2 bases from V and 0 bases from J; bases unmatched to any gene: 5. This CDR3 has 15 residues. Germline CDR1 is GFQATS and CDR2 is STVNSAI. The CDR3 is CGARMGGGSAETLYF. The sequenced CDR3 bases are TGTGGTGCTAGGATGGGGGGAGGGAGTGCAGAAACGCTGTAT.

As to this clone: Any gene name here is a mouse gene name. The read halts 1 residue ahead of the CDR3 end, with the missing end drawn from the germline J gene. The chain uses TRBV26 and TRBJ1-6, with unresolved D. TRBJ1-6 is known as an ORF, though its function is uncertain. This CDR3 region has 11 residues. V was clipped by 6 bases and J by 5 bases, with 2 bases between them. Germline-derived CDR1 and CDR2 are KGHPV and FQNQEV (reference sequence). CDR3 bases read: TGTGCCAGCAGAGATAATTCGCCCCTCTAC. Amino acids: CASRDNSPLY. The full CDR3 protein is CASRDNSPLYF.

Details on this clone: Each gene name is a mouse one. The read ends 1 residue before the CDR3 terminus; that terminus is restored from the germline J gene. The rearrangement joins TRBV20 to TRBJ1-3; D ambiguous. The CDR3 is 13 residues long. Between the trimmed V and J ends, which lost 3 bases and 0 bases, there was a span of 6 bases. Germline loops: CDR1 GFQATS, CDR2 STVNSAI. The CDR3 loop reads CGARVNSGNTLYF. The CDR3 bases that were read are TGTGGTGCTAGAGTGAATTCTGGAAATACGCTCTAT.